A single sample gave rise to the 21 T cell receptor beta chains below, sequenced in a study of blood T cells in healthy people across ages. Together with a sample-barcoded 5' primer, a J-beta primer mix was included in a second PCR lasting about 7 to 12 cycles. Each CDR3 protein is one row after TCRdb ran MiXCR on the 5' RACE reads. The repertoire holds hundreds of thousands of distinct CDR3 sequences, with around a fifth as singletons. Sequenced sample: blood. The receptors were gathered from a man aged 65-85 years in good health.

V usage is TRBV14 and J usage is TRBJ2-1; D is perhaps TRBD1 (5 bases). V was shortened by 7 bases and J by 0 bases, with 13 bases between the two germline ends. CDR3 length equals 15 residues. The germline V gene has CDR1 SGHDN and CDR2 FVKESK. This CDR3 is CASIRAPSSYNEQFF. Here the CDR3 DNA reads TGTGCCAGCATCAGGGCCCCTAGCTCCTACAATGAGCAGTTCTTC.

The chain employs TRBV5-1 and TRBJ1-1; 10 bases match TRBD1. The length of the CDR3 is 14 residues. Per the germline V gene, CDR1 is SGHRS and CDR2 is YFSETQ. J gave up 4 bases and V 4 bases, and 4 bases lay outside the gene matches. The CDR3: CASSLGTGATEAFF. The CDR3 DNA is TGCGCCAGCAGCCTCGGGACAGGGGCCACTGAAGCTTTCTTT.

Only a few counts were recorded for this clonotype. CDR3 sequence: CSPSPQGRGYTEAFF. The DNA for the CDR3 is TGCAGTCCTTCCCCTCAGGGCAGGGGGTACACTGAAGCTTTCTTT. The chain links TRBV20-1 to TRBJ1-1; 7 positions match TRBD1. Germline CDR1 is DFQATT and CDR2 is SNEGSKA (reference sequence). V gave up 8 bases and J gave up 3 bases; unmatched junction bases: 15. The CDR3 sequence is 15 residues long.

V and J are TRBV25-1 and TRBJ2-5, with D uncertain. This CDR3 has 12 amino acids. V was clipped by 2 bases and J by 2 bases, with 3 bases between them. Per the germline V gene, CDR1 is MGHDK and CDR2 is SYGVNS. CDR3 region: CASSEGQETQYF. The CDR3, as DNA: TGTGCCAGCAGTGAAGGGCAAGAGACCCAGTACTTC.

V is TRBV20-1 and J is TRBJ2-7, with D perhaps matching TRBD2 (6 bases). This CDR3 has 14 residues. CDR1 and CDR2 from the germline V gene are DFQATT and SNEGSKA (reference sequence). Trimming took off 6 bases at V and 4 bases at J, with 19 bases between the two ends. CDR3 coding DNA: TGCAGTGCGTTAGAATGGGAGGACGGATACGAGCAGTACTTC. This gives the protein CSALEWEDGYEQYF.

This clonotype was seen only a few times. The V and J genes are TRBV18 and TRBJ1-1; D gene ambiguous. V was cut by 3 bases and J by 7 bases, with 12 bases left in between. Germline V lookup: CDR1 KGHSH, CDR2 LQKENI. This CDR3 is built from 13 residues. CDR3 amino acids: CASSPSTLNEAFF. The CDR3 nucleotides are TGTGCCAGCTCACCGAGTACACTCAATGAAGCTTTCTTT.

This clonotype was detected a few times. V gene TRBV2 combines with J gene TRBJ2-7, with 8 bases matching TRBD1. CDR3 length: 15 residues. Looked up from germline, CDR1 is SNHLY and CDR2 is FYNNEI. J gave up 0 bases and V 8 bases, and 9 bases lay outside the gene matches. The CDR3 reads CASLFPGQASYEQYF. The CDR3 DNA reads TGTGCCAGCCTTTTCCCGGGACAGGCCTCCTACGAGCAGTACTTC.

The chain links TRBV4-1 to TRBJ2-5, with D unresolved. The J call is doubtful: the DNA matches TRBJ2-1 better. This CDR3 is built from 14 residues. Looked up from germline, CDR1 is MGHRA and CDR2 is YSYEKL. CDR3: CASSQASSASEQFF. CDR3 in DNA: TGCGCCAGCAGCCAAGCGTCCTCGGCTTCTGAGCAGTTCTTC.

The gene calls are TRBV12-3 or TRBV12-4 and TRBJ2-2; D is unresolved. The CDR3 has 14 amino acids. Trimming stripped 10 bases from V and 3 bases from J, with 15 bases between. The CDR3 here is CATHSSPDTGELFF. The CDR3 coding sequence is TGTGCCACCCACTCTTCTCCCGACACCGGGGAGCTGTTTTTT.

This rearrangement joins TRBV18 to TRBJ1-1; a weak D match, TRBD1 (5 bases). The CDR3 consists of 15 residues. V dropped 6 bases and J dropped 1 base, with 15 bases sitting between them. Germline CDR1 reads KGHSH; CDR2 reads LQKENI. CDR3 coding DNA: TGTGCCAGCTCCGAGGGAGGGGCCACGAACACTGAAGCTTTCTTT. Encoded protein: CASSEGGATNTEAFF.

This chain uses TRBV18 with TRBJ2-2; TRBD1 is a possible D gene (6 bases). Germline loops: CDR1 KGHSH, CDR2 LQKENI. The CDR3 runs 14 residues. Trimming cost V 8 bases and J 6 bases, with 16 bases left between them. The CDR3 here is CASAMDRAAGELFF. DNA for the CDR3: TGTGCCAGCGCGATGGACAGAGCGGCCGGGGAGCTGTTTTTT.

The rearrangement uses TRBV20-1 and TRBJ2-3; 13 nucleotides line up with TRBD2. Germline V gives CDR1 DFQATT, CDR2 SNEGSKA (reference sequence). V trimming: 5 bases; J trimming: 2 bases; junction bases outside the gene matches: 10. The CDR3 contains 17 residues. As DNA, the CDR3 is TGCAGTGCTGGGACTAGCGGGGCGAGGTCCCCCACAGATACGCAGTATTTT. This codes for CSAGTSGARSPTDTQYF.

The chain recombines TRBV10-3 with TRBJ1-1; the match to TRBD1 covers 8 bases. CDR1 is ENHRY and CDR2 is SYGVKD in the germline V gene. J was trimmed by 1 base and V by 2 bases; bases with no gene match: 0. CDR3 length: 14 residues. Here the CDR3 DNA reads TGTGCCATCAGTGAGGACAGGGGGAACACTGAAGCTTTCTTT. Amino acid sequence: CAISEDRGNTEAFF.

Remarks on this clonotype: Given a much more abundant clone one base away, this may be a read error. This chain links TRBV20-1 with TRBJ2-3; the match to TRBD2 covers 8 bases. The CDR3 covers 14 residues. With V trimmed by 2 bases and J by 1 base, 2 bases remained unmatched. The germline V gene encodes CDR1 DFQATT and CDR2 SNEGSKA (reference sequence). The CDR3 bases are TGCAGTGCTAGAAAAGCGGGAGGCACAGATACGCAGTATTTT. Amino acids: CSARKAGGTDTQYF.

The rearrangement uses TRBV28 and TRBJ2-3; possible D gene TRBD2, 6 bases. V shed 4 bases and J shed 6 bases, with 14 bases lying between them. The CDR3 loop spans 14 amino acids. CDR1 and CDR2 from the germline V gene are MDHEN and SYDVKM. The CDR3 region has the DNA TGTGCCAGCAGTTCTCCGTGGCGGGGCGATACGCAGTATTTT. It is translated as CASSSPWRGDTQYF. The full variable domain, with the rest looked up from reference TRBV28 and TRBJ2-3, is DVKVTQSSRYLVKRTGEKVFLECVQDMDHENMFWYRQDPGLGLRLIYFSYDVKMKEKGDIPEGYSVSREKKERFSLILESASTNQTSMYLCASSSPWRGDTQYFGPGTRLTVL.

This clonotype came up a few times. The V call is TRBV7-3, the J call TRBJ2-1; D might be TRBD2 (6 bases). The length of the CDR3 is 17 residues. The germline CDR1 and CDR2 sequences are SGHTA and FQGTGA. Trimming took off 3 bases at V and 2 bases at J, with 17 bases between the two ends. In DNA, the CDR3 is TGTGCCAGCAGCTTGGCTCCGGGACTTTTGACCTACAATGAGCAGTTCTTC. Its translation: CASSLAPGLLTYNEQFF.

The chain joins TRBV10-3 to TRBJ2-5; no clear D. The J call may be in error: the DNA end matches TRBJ2-7 better. The CDR3 is 13 amino acids. CDR1 ENHRY and CDR2 SYGVKD come from the germline V gene. CDR3 sequence: CAISEVVGYEQYF. CDR3 nucleotide sequence: TGTGCCATCAGTGAGGTGGTTGGCTACGAGCAGTACTTC.

The chain uses TRBV20-1 and TRBJ1-1; 7 bases fit TRBD1. The CDR3 totals 13 residues. V shed 4 bases and J 0 bases; nucleotides not matched to a gene: 2. Germline-derived CDR1 and CDR2 are DFQATT and SNEGSKA (reference sequence). The CDR3 sequence is CSATGQMNTEAFF. The CDR3 DNA reads TGCAGTGCTACGGGACAGATGAACACTGAAGCTTTCTTT.

The V gene is TRBV6-5, the J gene TRBJ2-1; D is tentatively TRBD1 or TRBD2 (5 bases each). Germline V CDR1 and CDR2: MNHEY, SVGAGI. The V end lost 6 bases, the J end lost 6 bases, and 6 bases lay between the germline ends. The CDR3 loop spans 11 amino acids. The CDR3 here is CASRGTNEQFF. The CDR3, as DNA: TGTGCCAGCAGAGGGACCAATGAGCAGTTCTTC.

This clonotype has a handful of counts. This rearrangement joins TRBV6-2 or TRBV6-3 to TRBJ1-2, with D uncertain. The CDR3 has 14 residues. Trimming took off 2 bases at V and 4 bases at J, with 11 bases between the two ends. The germline V gene has CDR1 MNHEY and CDR2 SVGEGT. CDR3 bases: TGTGCCAGCAGTTACGGCAGGCTGGGCTATGGCTACACCTTC. It codes for CASSYGRLGYGYTF.

This clonotype has at least ten counts. The chain links TRBV30 to TRBJ2-3; weak D call: TRBD1 (6 bases). The V and J ends lost 1 base and 0 bases respectively, with 11 bases between them. CDR1 and CDR2 (germline): GTSNPN, SVGIG (reference sequence). This CDR3 region has 15 residues. The CDR3 DNA reads TGTGCCTGGAGTGACACAGGGTATAGCACAGATACGCAGTATTTT. Its translation is CAWSDTGYSTDTQYF. The variable domain in full, completed from reference TRBV30 and TRBJ2-3, reads SQTIHQWPATLVQPVGSPLSLECTVEGTSNPNLYWYRQAAGRGLQLLFYSVGIGQISSEVPQNLSASRPQDRQFILSSKKLLLSDSGFYLCAWSDTGYSTDTQYFGPGTRLTVL.